Reported below is one T cell receptor (beta chain). The data stem from a study of blood T cell repertoires in COVID-19. This CDR3 comprises 15 residues. V shed 4 bases and J 1 base; nucleotides not matched to a gene: 6. Germline CDR1 LGHDT, CDR2 YNNKEL (reference sequence). The protocol was immunoSEQ multiplex PCR, while the TCRdb copy is restricted to in-frame clones and leaves out a portion. Of around 200,000 clones listed, around four fifths are singletons. The chain combines TRBV3-1 (or the pseudogene TRBV3-2) with TRBJ1-2; TRBD1 agrees at 7 bases. The receptor was derived from a woman in her fifties or sixties with acute or convalescent COVID-19. The material sequenced was peripheral blood. The CDR3 protein is CASSPGTAYNYGYTF. The CDR3 DNA sequence: TGTGCCAGCAGCCCTGGGACAGCTTATAACTATGGCTACACCTTC.